This T cell receptor (beta chain) was sequenced for a study of cytomegalovirus exposure and HLA in healthy donors. General study findings and limits: In vitro work confirmed that three CMV-associated chains recognize CMV antigens.

Regarding this clone: The antigen remains unidentified.

Use of 60 Vbeta and 13 Jbeta primers characterized the PCR. Some clones are missing from TCRdb's copy, which holds only in-frame ones; the method was immunoSEQ multiplex PCR. The table records about 140,000 clones, about 80% of them present only once. The receptor comes from a woman aged 40 to 50 in good health and CMV-seronegative. What was sequenced was PBMCs.

In DNA, the CDR3 is TGTGCCAGCAGTGTTTACAGTTTAGATACGCAGTATTTT. This sequence encodes CASSVYSLDTQYF. The rearrangement uses TRBV6-6 and TRBJ2-3; D is ambiguous. The V gene lost 5 bases and the J gene lost 5 bases, with 11 bases spanning the gap. The length of the CDR3 is 13 residues. Germline assignment: CDR1 MNHNY and CDR2 SVGAGI (reference sequence).